This T cell receptor beta chain was obtained from a study of blood T cell repertoires in COVID-19. Libraries were prepared by immunoSEQ multiplex PCR; TCRdb keeps only in-frame clonotypes and omits some of them. Here the sample spans 150,000 to 200,000 clones, 79% being singletons. V gave up 0 bases and J gave up 5 bases, with 11 bases separating them. This CDR3 spans 14 amino acids. Germline CDR1 is SGDLS and CDR2 is YYNGEE. This sequence was found in a man in his fifties or sixties with active or convalescent COVID-19. Sequencing was done on a sample of peripheral blood. The chain employs TRBV9 and TRBJ2-5; tentatively, D is TRBD2 (7 bases). CDR3 nucleotides: TGTGCCAGCAGCGTAGACGGGGGGCTTGAGACCCAGTACTTC. It is translated as CASSVDGGLETQYF.